Listed below are T cell receptor beta chains from one sample, sequenced in a study of blood T cell repertoires in COVID-19. Here immunoSEQ multiplex PCR was the method, and the copy in TCRdb shows in-frame clones only, minus some. The table has roughly 380,000 clones, 81% seen once. Specimen: peripheral blood. Source of these receptors: a human donor with acute or convalescent COVID-19. The donor label of this sample is uncertain. The conserved cysteine and the conserved F or W are not part of the CDR3 here.

>TRBJ1-1|TRBV3-1/TRBV3-2
ASSQAQRVGAF
>TRBJ1-5|TRBV28
ASSKEPRTGNQPQH
>TRBJ2-6|TRBV5-4
ASRRLVSGNSGANVLT
>TRBJ2-2|TRBV5-1
ASSQGQGTGELF
>TRBJ2-7|TRBV7-9
ASSLATYEQY
>TRBJ1-1|TRBV15
ATSYRGNTEAF
>TRBJ1-2|TRBV11-2
ASRFSGTKGYT
>TRBJ1-1|TRBV6-5
ASSYQGPNTEAF
>TRBJ1-1|TRBV27
ASSLSGDWATLEAF
>TRBJ1-1|TRBV25-1
ASRREGTGHTEAF
>TRBJ2-6|TRBV3-1/TRBV3-2
ASSHQIGTSGANVLT
>TRBJ1-2|TRBV2
ASTGLTYYGYT
>TRBJ1-4|TRBV5-6
ASSLIHKHEKLF
>TRBJ2-7|TRBV3-1/TRBV3-2
ASSLRGSLRQGNEQY
>TRBJ1-2|TRBV6-1
ASSEARQGIYGYT
>TRBJ1-2|TRBV7-9
ASSKILAGSGYT
>TRBJ2-1|TRBV6-1
ASSEGVREQF
>TRBJ1-1|TRBV2
ASSRRSRAGHTEAF
>TRBJ2-7|TRBV3-1/TRBV3-2
ASSFGTSGRPY